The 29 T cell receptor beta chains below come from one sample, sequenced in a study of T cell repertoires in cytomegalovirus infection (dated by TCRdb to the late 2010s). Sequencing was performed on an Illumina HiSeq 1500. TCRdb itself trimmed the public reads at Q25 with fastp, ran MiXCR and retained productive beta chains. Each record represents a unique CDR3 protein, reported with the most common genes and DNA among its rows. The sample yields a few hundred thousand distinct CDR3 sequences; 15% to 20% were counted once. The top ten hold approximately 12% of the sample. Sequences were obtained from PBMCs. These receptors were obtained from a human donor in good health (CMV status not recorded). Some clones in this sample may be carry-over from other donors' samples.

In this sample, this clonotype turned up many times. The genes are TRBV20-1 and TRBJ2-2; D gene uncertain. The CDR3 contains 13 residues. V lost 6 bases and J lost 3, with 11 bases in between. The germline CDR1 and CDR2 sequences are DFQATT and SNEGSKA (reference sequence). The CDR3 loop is CSAPTPYTGELFF. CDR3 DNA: TGCAGTGCCCCGACACCTTACACCGGGGAGCTGTTTTTT.

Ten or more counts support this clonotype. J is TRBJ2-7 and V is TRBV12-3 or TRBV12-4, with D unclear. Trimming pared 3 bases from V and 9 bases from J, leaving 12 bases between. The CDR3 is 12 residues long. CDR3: CASSLLPSGQYF. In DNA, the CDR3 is TGTGCCAGCAGTTTGCTACCATCGGGGCAGTACTTC.

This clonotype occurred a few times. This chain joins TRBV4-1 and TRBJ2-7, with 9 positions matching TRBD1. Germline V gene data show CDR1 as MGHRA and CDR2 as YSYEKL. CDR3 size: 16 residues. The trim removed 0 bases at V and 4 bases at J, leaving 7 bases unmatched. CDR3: CASSQDMMDRGYEQYF. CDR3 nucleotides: TGCGCCAGCAGCCAAGATATGATGGACAGGGGATACGAGCAGTACTTC.

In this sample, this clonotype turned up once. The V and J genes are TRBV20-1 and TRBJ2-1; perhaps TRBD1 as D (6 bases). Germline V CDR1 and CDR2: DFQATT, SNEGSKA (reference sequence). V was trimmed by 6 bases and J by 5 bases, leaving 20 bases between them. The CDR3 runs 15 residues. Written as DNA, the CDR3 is TGCAGTGCCAGTCTGGGGGCAGGTATCCACAATGAGCAGTTCTTC. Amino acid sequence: CSASLGAGIHNEQFF.

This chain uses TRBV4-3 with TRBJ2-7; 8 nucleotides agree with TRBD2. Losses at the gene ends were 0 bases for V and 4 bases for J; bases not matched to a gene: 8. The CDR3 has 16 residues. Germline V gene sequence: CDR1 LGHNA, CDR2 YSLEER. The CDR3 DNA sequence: TGCGCCAGCAGCCAAGAACCGGGGGGGTCCACTTACGAGCAGTACTTC. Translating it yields CASSQEPGGSTYEQYF.

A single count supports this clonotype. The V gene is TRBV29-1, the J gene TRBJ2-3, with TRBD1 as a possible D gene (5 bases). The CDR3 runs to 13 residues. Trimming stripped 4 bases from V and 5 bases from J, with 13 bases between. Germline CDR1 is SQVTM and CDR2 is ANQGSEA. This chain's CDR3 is CSVAKGHGDTQYF. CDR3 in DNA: TGCAGCGTTGCTAAGGGGCATGGAGATACGCAGTATTTT.

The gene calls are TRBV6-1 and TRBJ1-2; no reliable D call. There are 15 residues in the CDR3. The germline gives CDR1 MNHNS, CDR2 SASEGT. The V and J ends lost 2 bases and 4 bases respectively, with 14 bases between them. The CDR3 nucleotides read TGTGCCAGCAGTGAAACCCCGAGTACAGCCTATGGCTACACCTTC. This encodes CASSETPSTAYGYTF.

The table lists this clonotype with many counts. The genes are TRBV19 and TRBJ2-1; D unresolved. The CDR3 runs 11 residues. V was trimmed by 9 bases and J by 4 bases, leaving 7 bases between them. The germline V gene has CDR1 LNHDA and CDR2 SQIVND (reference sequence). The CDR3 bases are TGTGCCAGCAGTGTGTACAATGAGCAGTTCTTC. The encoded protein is CASSVYNEQFF.

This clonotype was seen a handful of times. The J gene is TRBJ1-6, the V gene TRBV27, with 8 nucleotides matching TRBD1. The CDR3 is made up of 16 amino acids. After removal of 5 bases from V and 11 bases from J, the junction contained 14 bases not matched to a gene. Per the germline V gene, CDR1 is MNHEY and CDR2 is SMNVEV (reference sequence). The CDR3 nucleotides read TGTGCCAGCAGTCCCCAAGCGCGGACAGGGTTCGCACCCCTCCACTTT. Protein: CASSPQARTGFAPLHF.

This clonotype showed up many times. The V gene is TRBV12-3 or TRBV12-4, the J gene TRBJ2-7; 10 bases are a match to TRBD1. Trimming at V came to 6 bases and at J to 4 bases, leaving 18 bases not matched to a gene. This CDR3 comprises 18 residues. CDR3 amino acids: CASSPVYLTGGAPYEQYF. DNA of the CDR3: TGTGCCAGCAGCCCAGTATATTTGACAGGGGGCGCGCCGTACGAGCAGTACTTC.

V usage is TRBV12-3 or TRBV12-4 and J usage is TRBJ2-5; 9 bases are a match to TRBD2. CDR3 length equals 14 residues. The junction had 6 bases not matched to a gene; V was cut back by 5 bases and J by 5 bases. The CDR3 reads CASSPGTSYETQYF. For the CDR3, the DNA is TGTGCCAGCAGTCCCGGGACTAGCTACGAGACCCAGTACTTC.

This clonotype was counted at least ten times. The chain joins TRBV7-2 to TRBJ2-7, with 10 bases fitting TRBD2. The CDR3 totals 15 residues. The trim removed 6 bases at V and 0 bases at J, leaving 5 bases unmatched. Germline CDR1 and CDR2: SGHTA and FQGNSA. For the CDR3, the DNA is TGTGCCAGCAGTACGCTAGCGGGGGTCTCCTACGAGCAGTACTTC. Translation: CASSTLAGVSYEQYF.

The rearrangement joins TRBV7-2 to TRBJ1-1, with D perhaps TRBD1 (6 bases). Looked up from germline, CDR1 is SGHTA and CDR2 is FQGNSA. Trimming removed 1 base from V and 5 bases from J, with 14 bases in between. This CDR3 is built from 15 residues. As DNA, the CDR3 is TGTGCCAGCAGCTTAGTCCAGGGGTTGGGGACTGAAGCTTTCTTT. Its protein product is CASSLVQGLGTEAFF.

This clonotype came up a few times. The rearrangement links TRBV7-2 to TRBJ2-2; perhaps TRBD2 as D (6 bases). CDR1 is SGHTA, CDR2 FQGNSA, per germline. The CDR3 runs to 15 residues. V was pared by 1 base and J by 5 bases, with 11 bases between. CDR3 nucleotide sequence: TGTGCCAGCAGCTTAGGGGGGGATAGGACCGGGGAGCTGTTTTTT. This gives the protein CASSLGGDRTGELFF.

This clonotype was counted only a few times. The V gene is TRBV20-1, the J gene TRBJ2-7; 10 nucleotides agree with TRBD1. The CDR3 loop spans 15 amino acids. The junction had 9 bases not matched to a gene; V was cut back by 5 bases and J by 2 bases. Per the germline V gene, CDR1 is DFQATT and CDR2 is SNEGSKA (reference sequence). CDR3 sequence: CSAGDRGHTPYEQYF. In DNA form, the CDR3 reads TGCAGTGCTGGGGACAGGGGCCATACTCCCTACGAGCAGTACTTC.

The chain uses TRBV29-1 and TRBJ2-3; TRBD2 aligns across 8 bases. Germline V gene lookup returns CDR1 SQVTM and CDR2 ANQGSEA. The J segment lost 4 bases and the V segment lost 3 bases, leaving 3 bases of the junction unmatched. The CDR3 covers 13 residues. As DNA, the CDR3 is TGCAGCGTTGAGCGGGGGGCTGCAGATACGCAGTATTTT. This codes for CSVERGAADTQYF.

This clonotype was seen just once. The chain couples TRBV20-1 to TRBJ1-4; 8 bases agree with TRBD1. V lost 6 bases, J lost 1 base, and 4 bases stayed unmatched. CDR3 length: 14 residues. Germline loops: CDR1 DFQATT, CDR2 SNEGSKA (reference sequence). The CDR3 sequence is CSAPGQETNEKLFF. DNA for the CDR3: TGCAGTGCACCGGGACAGGAAACTAATGAAAAACTGTTTTTT.

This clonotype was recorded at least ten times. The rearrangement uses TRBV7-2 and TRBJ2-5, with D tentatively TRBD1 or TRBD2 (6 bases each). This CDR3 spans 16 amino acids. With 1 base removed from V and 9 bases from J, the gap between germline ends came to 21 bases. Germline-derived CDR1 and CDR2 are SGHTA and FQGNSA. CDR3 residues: CASSLGAGGLMGAQYF. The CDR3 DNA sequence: TGTGCCAGCAGCTTAGGGGCCGGGGGCCTCATGGGGGCCCAGTACTTC.

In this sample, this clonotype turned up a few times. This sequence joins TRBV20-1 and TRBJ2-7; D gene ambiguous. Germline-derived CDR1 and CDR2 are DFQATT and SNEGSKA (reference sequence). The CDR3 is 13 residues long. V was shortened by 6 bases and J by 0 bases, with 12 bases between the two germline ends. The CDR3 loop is CSAEHPLSYEQYF. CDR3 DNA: TGCAGTGCCGAGCACCCCCTCTCCTACGAGCAGTACTTC.

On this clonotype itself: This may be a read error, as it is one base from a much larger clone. The chain's CDR3 is CASSEQTGGNTGAFF. The CDR3 coding sequence is TGTGCCAGCAGCGAACAGACGGGTGGCAACACTGGAGCTTTCTTT. The chain links TRBV7-6 to TRBJ1-1; D uncertain. Germline assignment: CDR1 SGHVS and CDR2 FNYEAQ. CDR3 length equals 15 residues.

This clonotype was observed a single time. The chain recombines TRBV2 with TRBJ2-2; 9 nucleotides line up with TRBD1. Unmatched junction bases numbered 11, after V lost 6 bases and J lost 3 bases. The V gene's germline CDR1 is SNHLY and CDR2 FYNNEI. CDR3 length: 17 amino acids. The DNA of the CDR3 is TGTGCCAGCAGCGCCGGACAGGGGACTGGGTACACCGGGGAGCTGTTTTTT. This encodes CASSAGQGTGYTGELFF.

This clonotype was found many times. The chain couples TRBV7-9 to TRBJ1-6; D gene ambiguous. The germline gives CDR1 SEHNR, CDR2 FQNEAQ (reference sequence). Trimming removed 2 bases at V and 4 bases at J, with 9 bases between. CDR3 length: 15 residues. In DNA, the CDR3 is TGTGCCAGCAGCTTATCTAATCAGTATAATTCACCCCTCCACTTT. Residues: CASSLSNQYNSPLHF.

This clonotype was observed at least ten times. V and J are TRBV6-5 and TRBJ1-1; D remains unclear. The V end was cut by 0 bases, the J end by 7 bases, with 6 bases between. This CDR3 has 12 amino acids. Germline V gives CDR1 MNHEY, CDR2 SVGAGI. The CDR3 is CASSYSAGEAFF. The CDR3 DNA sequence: TGTGCCAGCAGTTACTCCGCTGGTGAAGCTTTCTTT.

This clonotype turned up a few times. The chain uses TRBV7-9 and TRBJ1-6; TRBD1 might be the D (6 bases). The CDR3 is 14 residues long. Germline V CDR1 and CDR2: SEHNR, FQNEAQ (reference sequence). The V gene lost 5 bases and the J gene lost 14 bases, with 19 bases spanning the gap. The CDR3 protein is CASSANRQALTLHF. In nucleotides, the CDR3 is TGTGCCAGCAGCGCCAACAGACAGGCCTTGACCCTCCACTTT. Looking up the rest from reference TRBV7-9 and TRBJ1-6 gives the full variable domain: DTGVSQNPRHKITKRGQNVTFRCDPISEHNRLYWYRQTLGQGPEFLTYFQNEAQLEKSRLLSDRFSAERPKGSFSTLEIQRTEQGDSAMYLCASSANRQALTLHFGNGTRLTVT.

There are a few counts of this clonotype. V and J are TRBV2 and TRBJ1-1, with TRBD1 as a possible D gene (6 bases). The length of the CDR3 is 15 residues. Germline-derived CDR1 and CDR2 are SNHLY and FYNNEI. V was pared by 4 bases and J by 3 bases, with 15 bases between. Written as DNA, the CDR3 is TGTGCCAGCAGTGGCCGGGGGCCAGGTGACACTGAAGCTTTCTTT. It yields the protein CASSGRGPGDTEAFF.

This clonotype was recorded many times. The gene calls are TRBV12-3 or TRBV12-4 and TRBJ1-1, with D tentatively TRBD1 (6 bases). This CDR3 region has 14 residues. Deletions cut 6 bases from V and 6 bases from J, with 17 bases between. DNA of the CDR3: TGTGCCAGCAGGGGGGGGGCCTTTCATTCTGAAGCTTTCTTT. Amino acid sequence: CASRGGAFHSEAFF.

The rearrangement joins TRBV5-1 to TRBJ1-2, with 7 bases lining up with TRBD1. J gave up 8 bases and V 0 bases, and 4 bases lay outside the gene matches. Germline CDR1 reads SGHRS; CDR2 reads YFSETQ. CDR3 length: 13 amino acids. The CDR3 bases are TGCGCCAGCAGCTTGGAGGGGGCTTGGGGCTACACCTTC. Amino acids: CASSLEGAWGYTF.

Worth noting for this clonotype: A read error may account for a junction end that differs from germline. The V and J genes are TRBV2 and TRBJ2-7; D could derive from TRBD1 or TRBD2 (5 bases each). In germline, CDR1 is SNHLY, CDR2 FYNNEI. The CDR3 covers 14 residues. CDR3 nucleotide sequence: TGTACCAGCAAAATTCGGGACGGGACCTACGAGCAGTACTTC. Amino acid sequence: CTSKIRDGTYEQYF.

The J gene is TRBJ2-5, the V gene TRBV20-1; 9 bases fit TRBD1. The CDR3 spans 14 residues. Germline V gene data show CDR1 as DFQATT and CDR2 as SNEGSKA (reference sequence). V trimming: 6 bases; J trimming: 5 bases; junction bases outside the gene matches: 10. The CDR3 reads CSAVDRGKMETQYF. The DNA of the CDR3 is TGCAGTGCAGTGGACAGGGGCAAAATGGAGACCCAGTACTTC.